This entry is about one T cell receptor beta chain. Antigen: not known. The data stem from a study of CD8 T cells in ankylosing spondylitis. Study conclusions and caveats: Apparently characteristic of ankylosing spondylitis blood was a TCR beta motif (eight highly homologous variants). The clones that were linked to disease were reported to be significantly enriched in matched synovial fluid samples from ankylosing spondylitis patients. Relatively rare in peripheral blood, disease-linked clones were also CD8+.

The ends were cut back, 3 bases at V and 7 bases at J, with 22 bases in the middle. The germline V gene has CDR1 DFQATT and CDR2 SNEGSKA (reference sequence). CDR3 length: 16 amino acids. One entry per CDR3 protein results from TCRdb running MiXCR on the 5' RACE reads. The table records approximately 350,000 distinct CDR3 sequences, 20% of them present only once. This TCR came from a male donor with ankylosing spondylitis or in good health (not recorded which). Input material: blood, either unsorted or a sorted T cell fraction (not recorded which). The chain uses TRBV20-1 and TRBJ2-1, with D maybe TRBD2 (5 bases). CDR3 bases: TGCAGTGCTAGTATAGGAGGTGGGGAGTCTGGGAATGAGCAGTTCTTC. Translation: CSASIGGGESGNEQFF.